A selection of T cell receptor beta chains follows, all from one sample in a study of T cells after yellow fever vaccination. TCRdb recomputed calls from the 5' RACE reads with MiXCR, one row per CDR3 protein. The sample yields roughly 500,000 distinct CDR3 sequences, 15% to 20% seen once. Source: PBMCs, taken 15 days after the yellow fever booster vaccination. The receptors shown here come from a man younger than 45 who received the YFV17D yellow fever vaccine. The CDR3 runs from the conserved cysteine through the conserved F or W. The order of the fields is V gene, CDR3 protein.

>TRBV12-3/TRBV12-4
CASSPGQGWSTEAFF
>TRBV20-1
CSAAPGTDNHIYTDTQYF
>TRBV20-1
CSARDLRDPRGEQYF
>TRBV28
CASSGDRKQANTDTQYF
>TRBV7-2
CASARDPSYNEQFF
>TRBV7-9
CASSLVEAFF
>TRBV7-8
CASSYQTGTPNTEAFF
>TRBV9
CASSSRVVGELFF
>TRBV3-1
CASSQRTGEGHEAFF
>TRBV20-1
CSARQGGGTGELFF
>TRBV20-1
CSAEQTGAGTF
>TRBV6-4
CASSEIAGGRNEQFF
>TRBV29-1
CSVARTEETQYF
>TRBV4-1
CASSQAPSGLSYEQYF
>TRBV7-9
CASAPGGGPSTDTQYF
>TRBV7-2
CASSLDLAGSDTQYF
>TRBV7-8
CASSLGKTYEQYF
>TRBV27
CASSLDTRGYNEQFF
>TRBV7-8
CASSSGLAGSSYNEQFF
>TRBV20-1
CSAKLQGGSYEQYF
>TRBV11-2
CASSLGRDRGHGYTF
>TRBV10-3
CAISESLGAANEKLFF
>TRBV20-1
CSANPGLPVGEQFF
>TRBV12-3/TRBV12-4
CASSFSNQPQHF
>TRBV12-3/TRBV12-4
CASSLAGQGPLWTEAFF
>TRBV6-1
CASLNRMTGELFF
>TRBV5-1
CASSVTPGLATDTQYF
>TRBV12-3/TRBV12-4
CASSPPGPNNSPLHF
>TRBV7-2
CASSTSPGANEKLFF
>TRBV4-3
CASSQGFAPNTGELFF